This TCR beta chain was captured in a study of blood T cell repertoires in COVID-19. At the level of the study: Some COVID-19 samples were acute and others convalescent; all came from the United States, Italy and Spain. The cDNA or gDNA used as material had been derived from T cells, B-cell-depleted T cells, or PBMCs.

Authors' methods: Reference gene primers were amplified, and this amplification served to estimate nucleated cell counts. Here immunoSEQ multiplex PCR was the method, and the copy in TCRdb shows in-frame clones only, minus some. V and J calls and clone size come straight from that table; D and trimming were deduced from the DNA. The sample consists of 80,000 or so clones, about 86% of them appearing once. V lost 2 bases, J lost 3 bases, and 2 bases stayed unmatched. CDR1 is MNHEY, CDR2 SMNVEV, per germline (reference sequence). The CDR3 loop spans 15 amino acids. Sequencing input: peripheral blood. The chain employs TRBV27 and TRBJ1-5; 9 positions match TRBD1. The source of this sequence is a human donor in a cohort sampled during active COVID-19. The CDR3 is CASSLGTGNNQPQHF. In DNA, the CDR3 is TGTGCCAGCAGTTTAGGGACAGGGAACAATCAGCCCCAGCATTTT.